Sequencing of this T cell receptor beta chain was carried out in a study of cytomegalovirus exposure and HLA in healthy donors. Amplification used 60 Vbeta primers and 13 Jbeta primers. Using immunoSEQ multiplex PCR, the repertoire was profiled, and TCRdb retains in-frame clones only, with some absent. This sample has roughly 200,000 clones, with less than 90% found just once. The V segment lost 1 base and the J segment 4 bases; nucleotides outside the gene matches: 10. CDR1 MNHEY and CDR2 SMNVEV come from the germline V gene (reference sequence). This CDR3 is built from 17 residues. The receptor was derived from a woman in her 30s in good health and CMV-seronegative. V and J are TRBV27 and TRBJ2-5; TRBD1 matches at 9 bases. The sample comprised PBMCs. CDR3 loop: CASSLYGTGKGLETQYF. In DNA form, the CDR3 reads TGTGCCAGCAGTTTATACGGGACAGGGAAGGGGCTAGAGACCCAGTACTTC.